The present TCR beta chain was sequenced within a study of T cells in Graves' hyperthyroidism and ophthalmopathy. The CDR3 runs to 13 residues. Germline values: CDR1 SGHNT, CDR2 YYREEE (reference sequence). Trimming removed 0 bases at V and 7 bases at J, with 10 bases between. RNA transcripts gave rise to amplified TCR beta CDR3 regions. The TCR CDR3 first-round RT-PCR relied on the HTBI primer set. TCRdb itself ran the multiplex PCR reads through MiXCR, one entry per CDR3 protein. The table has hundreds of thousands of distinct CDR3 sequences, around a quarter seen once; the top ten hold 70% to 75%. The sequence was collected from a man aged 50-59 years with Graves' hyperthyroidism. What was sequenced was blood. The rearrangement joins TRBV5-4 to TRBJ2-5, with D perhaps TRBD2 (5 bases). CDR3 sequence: CASSLALSGTQYF. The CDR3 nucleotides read TGTGCCAGCAGCTTGGCCTTGAGCGGGACCCAGTACTTC.